This TCR beta chain came from a study of blood T cell repertoires in COVID-19 (dated by TCRdb to about 2020). Study-level background: Samples covering the acute and convalescent phases of COVID-19 were provided by collaborators in the United States, Italy and Spain. Where available, HLA class I and class II types were obtained from metadata supplied by the sample provider rather than from assay-based typing. The repertoires were made available in a free public database intended to serve as a resource for research on the immune response to SARS-CoV-2. The sample metadata nearly always contained a de-identified subject ID, COVID-19 status, age in years and sex. The prospective study material was composed of cDNA or gDNA derived from T cells, B-cell-depleted T cells, or PBMCs. Subjects who had been exposed to COVID-19, were actively infected with it, or had recovered from it provided the deeply sampled blood TCRbeta repertoires that made up the dataset. Samples were obtained from the ongoing ImmuneRACE study (first 160 participants) and from some 1,200 subjects provided by 6 global collaborators. Broad study findings and their caveats: The amount of clinical and demographic metadata varied by source and participant and was provided uncurated.

Collaborating institutions collected whole blood in K2EDTA tubes following their own protocols. For TCRbeta analysis, collaborator samples were shipped as frozen whole blood, as isolated PBMCs, or as DNA extracted from either sample type. Concerning this clone itself: The specificity of this receptor is unknown. No base-level quality is on record; no much larger clone is a single base apart.

TCRbeta CDR3 regions were amplified from genomic DNA using the immunoSEQ Assay, a bias-controlled multiplex PCR. The original pipeline was this. Nucleated cell counts per sample were estimated from amplification of reference gene primers within the assay. To quantify the absolute abundance of each unique TCRbeta CDR3 rearrangement, sequence reads were collapsed and filtered. For each sample, productive Simpson clonality was calculated as the square root of Simpson's diversity index over productive rearrangements. As stored in TCRdb, this immuneACCESS dataset retains in-frame rearrangements with V and J assigned. A fraction of the clones does not appear; measured against another copy, unresolved V genes explain less than half of the discrepancy, and the remainder lacks a known reason. The V and J calls and clone size are taken from that table; D and trimming were inferred from the DNA. This sample comprises tens of thousands of clones, around 85% of them detected only once. The top ten clones comprise approximately 15% of the sample.

There are 13 amino acids in the CDR3, from cysteine to phenylalanine inclusive. Only the CDR3 DNA stays, 39 bases, in frame from base 1. Deletion took 5 bases off V and 6 bases off J, with a span of 14 bases between the germline ends. The sample consisted of peripheral blood. This chain joins TRBV12-3 or TRBV12-4 to TRBJ2-7, and the D gene may be TRBD2, 6 bases matching. This sequence originates from a human donor in a cohort sampled during active COVID-19. The nucleotides are TGTGCCAGCAGTCAACAGGTGGGGGGCGAGCAGTACTTC. The resulting protein is CASSQQVGGEQYF.